These 8 T cell receptor beta chains were all obtained from the same sample, sequenced in a study of blood T cell repertoires in COVID-19. The table came from immunoSEQ multiplex PCR; TCRdb's copy has only in-frame clones and leaves some out. The table lists roughly 500,000 clones, 70% to 90% of them singletons. The sample consisted of PBMCs or T cells enriched from blood (not recorded which). Receptors were obtained from a woman in her sixties who had recovered from COVID-19.

This sequence joins TRBV11-3 and TRBJ2-1, with 9 bases matching TRBD2. V lost 1 base and J lost 6; bases outside the gene matches: 4. The CDR3 length is 15 residues. CDR1 and CDR2 (germline): SGHNT, YENEEA. This CDR3 reads CASSLVASGANEQFF. DNA for the CDR3: TGTGCCAGCAGCTTAGTGGCTAGCGGGGCCAATGAGCAGTTCTTC.

This chain uses TRBV6-5 with TRBJ2-7; TRBD2 is a possible D gene (5 bases). The V gene lost 3 bases and the J gene lost 5 bases, with 11 bases spanning the gap. Germline assignment: CDR1 MNHEY and CDR2 SVGAGI. This CDR3 spans 13 amino acids. The CDR3 loop is CASSYRPGDEQYF. The CDR3 nucleotides are TGTGCCAGCAGTTATCGCCCCGGGGACGAGCAGTACTTC.

A word on this clone: Other DNA sequences in the same sample also yield this CDR3. This rearrangement joins TRBV20-1 to TRBJ1-1; D not resolved. Germline CDR1 DFQATT, CDR2 SNEGSKA (reference sequence). CDR3 length equals 11 residues. Trimming took off 6 bases at V and 4 bases at J, with 9 bases between the two ends. CDR3 amino acids: CSARGGTEAFF. The CDR3 DNA reads TGCAGTGCCCGAGGTGGCACTGAAGCTTTCTTT.

V and J are TRBV27 and TRBJ1-2; the D gene is possibly TRBD1 (6 bases). There are 15 residues in the CDR3. Trimming shortened V by 8 bases and J by 0 bases, and 16 bases separated the two germline ends. Germline loops: CDR1 MNHEY, CDR2 SMNVEV (reference sequence). The CDR3 DNA follows: TGTGCCAGCTGGGGCCTTAGGACAGCTAACTATGGCTACACCTTC. Its translation is CASWGLRTANYGYTF.

This chain uses TRBV7-2 with TRBJ2-7, with a weak D call TRBD2 (5 bases). Germline V gene data show CDR1 as SGHTA and CDR2 as FQGNSA. Trimming removed 5 bases from V and 6 bases from J, with 14 bases in between. The CDR3 consists of 13 residues. This CDR3 is CASSPTLEGEQYV. Here the CDR3 DNA reads TGTGCCAGCAGCCCTACTCTAGAGGGCGAGCAGTACGTC.

The CDR3 loop is CASSSQGASTDTQYF. The CDR3 nucleotides read TGTGCCAGCAGTTCCCAGGGGGCGAGCACAGATACGCAGTATTTT. The gene calls are TRBV2 and TRBJ2-3, with 8 bases lining up with TRBD1. The CDR3 runs 15 residues. The trim removed 5 bases at V and 0 bases at J, leaving 4 bases unmatched. Per germline, CDR1 SNHLY and CDR2 FYNNEI.

The chain combines TRBV6-1 with TRBJ2-5, with D perhaps TRBD2 (7 bases). This CDR3 is built from 14 residues. V shed 2 bases and J shed 5 bases, with 12 bases lying between them. Germline CDR1 reads MNHNS; CDR2 reads SASEGT. The CDR3 protein is CASSEPGGRETQYF. DNA for the CDR3: TGTGCCAGCAGTGAACCCGGGGGGCGGGAGACCCAGTACTTC.

The chain recombines TRBV6-4 with TRBJ2-1; 10 bases line up with TRBD2. Trimming took 7 bases from V and 2 from J; bases not matched to a gene: 8. Germline lookup yields CDR1 MRHNA and CDR2 SNTAGT. The CDR3 sequence is 16 residues long. CDR3 in DNA: TGTGCCAGCATTACCGTAGCGGGGGGTACCTACAATGAGCAGTTCTTC. It specifies CASITVAGGTYNEQFF.